This TCR beta chain was sequenced for a study of T-cell memory formation after mild COVID-19. With regard to this clonotype: The target antigen is unknown.

TCRdb reprocessed the 5' RACE reads with MiXCR, giving one entry per CDR3 protein. The table includes hundreds of thousands of distinct CDR3 sequences, approximately 20% detected once. The study, taken as a whole, reports: The finding that pre-infection memory included some responding clones suggested that cross-reactive memory joined.

The CDR3 spans 15 residues. In germline, CDR1 is SNHLY, CDR2 FYNNEI. V dropped 2 bases and J dropped 7; count of bases not matched to a gene: 9. The rearrangement links TRBV2 to TRBJ1-2, with TRBD1 matching 8 bases. The TCR originated in a man aged 18 to 29 who had mild COVID-19 (a few samples of this study predate the infection). Cell type and time point are not known. Material for sequencing was PBMCs or a T cell subset sorted from them (not recorded which). CDR3 sequence: CASSERVAGGSGYTF. The DNA for the CDR3 is TGTGCCAGCAGTGAACGGGTGGCAGGGGGCAGTGGCTACACCTTC.